This paragraph covers one T cell receptor (beta chain) sequence. The protocol was immunoSEQ multiplex PCR, while the TCRdb copy is restricted to in-frame clones and leaves out a portion. The top ten clones hold 9.5% to 13% of a sample with tens of thousands of clones, around 87% of them seen once. The CDR3 is 13 residues long. V dropped 3 bases and J dropped 5 bases, with 11 bases sitting between them. Germline CDR1 LGHNA, CDR2 YNFKEQ. The data originate from a study of T cell responses to AZD1222 COVID-19 vaccine. The receptor comes from an adult who received the AZD1222 COVID-19 vaccine. This specimen consisted of peripheral blood, obtained 28 days after the second AZD1222 dose. This chain links TRBV4-2 with TRBJ2-7, with D uncertain. CDR3 residues: CASSHAPADEQYF. As DNA, the CDR3 is TGTGCCAGCAGCCATGCCCCGGCCGACGAGCAGTACTTC.